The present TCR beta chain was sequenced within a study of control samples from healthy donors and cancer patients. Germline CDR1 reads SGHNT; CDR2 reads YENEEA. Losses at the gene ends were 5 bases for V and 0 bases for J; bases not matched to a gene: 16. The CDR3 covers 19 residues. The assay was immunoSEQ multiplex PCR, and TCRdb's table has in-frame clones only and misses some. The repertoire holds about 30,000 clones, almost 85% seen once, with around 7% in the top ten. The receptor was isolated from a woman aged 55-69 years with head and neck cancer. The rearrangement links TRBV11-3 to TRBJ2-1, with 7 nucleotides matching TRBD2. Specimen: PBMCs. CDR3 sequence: CASSKMGGRSMSSYNEQFF. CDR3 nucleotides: TGTGCCAGCAGCAAGATGGGAGGGCGGTCGATGAGCTCCTACAATGAGCAGTTCTTC.